The sequence of this T cell receptor beta chain was determined in a study of CD8 T cells in ankylosing spondylitis. This CDR3 is 13 amino acids long. The germline gives CDR1 SGDLS, CDR2 YYNGEE. Unmatched junction bases numbered 1, after V lost 1 base and J lost 3 bases. Each CDR3 protein gets one entry after TCRdb re-called the 5' RACE reads with MiXCR. This table holds roughly 90,000 distinct CDR3 sequences, roughly 8.8% found once. This clonotype was recorded many times. Its specificity is not known. Points from the study as a whole: It appeared that ankylosing spondylitis blood was characterized by a TCR beta motif of roughly 8 highly homologous variants.

The V and J genes are TRBV9 and TRBJ2-7; TRBD2 aligns across 7 bases. This TCR was sampled from a male donor with ankylosing spondylitis. Material: blood, either unsorted or a sorted T cell fraction (not recorded which). CDR3 in amino acids: CASSVTSDYEQYF. The CDR3 DNA follows: TGTGCCAGCAGCGTAACTAGCGACTACGAGCAGTACTTC.